This is a list of T cell receptor beta chains from one sample in a study of blood T cell repertoires in COVID-19. Method: immunoSEQ multiplex PCR; TCRdb's copy keeps in-frame clones and lacks some. The sample shows tens of thousands of clones, about 86% of them seen only once. Sample: peripheral blood. Receptors were obtained from a woman aged 55 to 70 with acute or convalescent COVID-19. Each CDR3 is given with its conserved first and last residue. A D gene is named only where the DNA matches it firmly. A clone size is listed for some rows: how often the clone was seen (once, few, many), or a class if it is expanded.

J gene: TRBJ1-2; V gene: TRBV7-2; D gene: TRBD1; clone size: NA; CDR3 protein: CASSLGDSLGGYTF; CDR3 DNA: TGTGCCAGCAGCTTAGGGGACAGCCTGGGTGGCTACACCTTC
J gene: TRBJ2-2; V gene: TRBV5-6; D gene: TRBD2; clone size: NA; CDR3 protein: CASSLGGGAHTGELFF; CDR3 DNA: TGTGCCAGCAGCTTAGGCGGGGGGGCCCACACCGGGGAGCTGTTTTTT
J gene: TRBJ1-2; V gene: TRBV6-5; D gene: TRBD1; clone size: NA; CDR3 protein: CAVRDRNNYGYTF; CDR3 DNA: TGTGCCGTCCGGGACAGAAATAACTATGGCTACACCTTC
J gene: TRBJ1-6; V gene: TRBV25-1; D gene: NA; clone size: NA; CDR3 protein: CASSEPGVGSPLHF; CDR3 DNA: TGTGCCAGCAGTGAACCCGGGGTCGGTTCACCCCTCCACTTT
J gene: TRBJ2-3; V gene: TRBV6-6; D gene: NA; clone size: NA; CDR3 protein: CASSFLGEDTQYF; CDR3 DNA: TGTGCCAGCAGCTTTCTGGGAGAGGATACGCAGTATTTT
J gene: TRBJ1-2; V gene: TRBV7-9; D gene: TRBD1; clone size: NA; CDR3 protein: CASSFGTGLNYGYTF; CDR3 DNA: TGTGCCAGCAGCTTTGGGACAGGGCTTAACTATGGCTACACCTTC
J gene: TRBJ1-1; V gene: TRBV9; D gene: TRBD1; clone size: NA; CDR3 protein: CASSATGGMNTEAFF; CDR3 DNA: TGTGCCAGCAGCGCGACAGGGGGGATGAACACTGAAGCTTTCTTT
J gene: TRBJ2-7; V gene: TRBV5-1; D gene: TRBD1; clone size: NA; CDR3 protein: CASSPGQGRPYEQYF; CDR3 DNA: TGCGCCAGCAGCCCTGGACAGGGGAGACCCTACGAGCAGTACTTC
J gene: TRBJ1-1; V gene: TRBV19; D gene: NA; clone size: NA; CDR3 protein: CASSTQETYTEAFF; CDR3 DNA: TGTGCCAGTAGTACCCAGGAAACGTACACTGAAGCTTTCTTT
J gene: TRBJ1-1; V gene: TRBV19; D gene: NA; clone size: NA; CDR3 protein: CASSRLYTEAFF; CDR3 DNA: TGTGCCAGTAGCCGACTTTACACTGAAGCTTTCTTT
J gene: TRBJ1-5; V gene: TRBV7-7; D gene: TRBD1; clone size: NA; CDR3 protein: CASRRGTVNQPQHF; CDR3 DNA: TGTGCCAGCAGGAGAGGGACAGTCAATCAGCCCCAGCATTTT
J gene: TRBJ1-1; V gene: TRBV3-1/TRBV3-2; D gene: NA; clone size: NA; CDR3 protein: CASSPSSVNTEAFF; CDR3 DNA: TGTGCCAGCAGCCCCTCATCGGTGAACACTGAAGCTTTCTTT
J gene: TRBJ2-6; V gene: TRBV9; D gene: NA; clone size: NA; CDR3 protein: CASSVGMGGQTSGANVLTF; CDR3 DNA: TGTGCCAGCAGCGTAGGGATGGGGGGACAGACCTCTGGGGCCAACGTCCTGACTTTC
J gene: TRBJ2-2; V gene: TRBV6-6; D gene: NA; clone size: NA; CDR3 protein: CAAYGFGELFF; CDR3 DNA: TGTGCCGCCTACGGGTTCGGGGAGCTGTTTTTT
J gene: TRBJ2-7; V gene: TRBV6-5; D gene: NA; clone size: NA; CDR3 protein: CASSSQGLFSYEQYF; CDR3 DNA: TGTGCCAGCAGTTCCCAGGGGTTGTTCTCCTACGAGCAGTACTTC
J gene: TRBJ2-7; V gene: TRBV6-5; D gene: TRBD1; clone size: NA; CDR3 protein: CASKPPGQSYEQYF; CDR3 DNA: TGTGCCAGCAAACCACCGGGACAGTCCTACGAGCAGTACTTC
J gene: TRBJ1-1; V gene: TRBV3-1/TRBV3-2; D gene: NA; clone size: NA; CDR3 protein: CASSQGGGIEAFF; CDR3 DNA: TGTGCCAGCAGCCAAGGTGGCGGGATTGAAGCTTTCTTT
J gene: TRBJ2-7; V gene: TRBV7-6; D gene: TRBD1; clone size: NA; CDR3 protein: CASSLGQGLSYEQYF; CDR3 DNA: TGTGCCAGCAGCTTGGGACAGGGCTTATCCTACGAGCAGTACTTC
J gene: TRBJ1-5; V gene: TRBV4-1; D gene: TRBD1; clone size: few; CDR3 protein: CASSQVGTGGDQPQHF; CDR3 DNA: TGCGCCAGCAGCCAAGTGGGGACAGGGGGCGATCAGCCCCAGCATTTT
J gene: TRBJ1-1; V gene: TRBV5-1; D gene: NA; clone size: once; CDR3 protein: CASSLAGRGEAFF; CDR3 DNA: TGCGCCAGCAGCTTGGCGGGCAGGGGCGAAGCTTTCTTT
J gene: TRBJ2-3; V gene: TRBV10-3; D gene: TRBD1; clone size: NA; CDR3 protein: CATQDRRTDTQYF; CDR3 DNA: TGTGCCACCCAGGACAGGCGCACAGATACGCAGTATTTT
J gene: TRBJ1-1; V gene: TRBV19; D gene: NA; clone size: NA; CDR3 protein: CATGTDSYTEAFF; CDR3 DNA: TGTGCCACTGGGACGGACAGTTACACTGAAGCTTTCTTT
J gene: TRBJ2-1; V gene: TRBV9; D gene: TRBD2; clone size: NA; CDR3 protein: CASSVEGVGGGVNNEQFF; CDR3 DNA: TGTGCCAGCAGCGTAGAAGGAGTTGGCGGGGGGGTTAACAATGAGCAGTTCTTC
J gene: TRBJ1-2; V gene: TRBV12-3/TRBV12-4; D gene: NA; clone size: NA; CDR3 protein: CASSRGGESGYTF; CDR3 DNA: TGTGCCAGCAGCCGCGGGGGTGAATCTGGCTACACCTTC
J gene: TRBJ1-1; V gene: TRBV2; D gene: TRBD1; clone size: NA; CDR3 protein: CASRETGKGEAFF; CDR3 DNA: TGTGCCAGCAGGGAGACAGGGAAGGGTGAAGCTTTCTTT
J gene: TRBJ2-7; V gene: TRBV9; D gene: NA; clone size: NA; CDR3 protein: CASSVDGYEQYF; CDR3 DNA: TGTGCCAGCAGCGTAGACGGGTACGAGCAGTACTTC
J gene: TRBJ1-1; V gene: TRBV11-2; D gene: NA; clone size: NA; CDR3 protein: CASSLVVAKNTEAFF; CDR3 DNA: TGTGCCAGCAGCTTAGTCGTAGCGAAGAACACTGAAGCTTTCTTT
J gene: TRBJ1-5; V gene: TRBV5-5; D gene: NA; clone size: NA; CDR3 protein: CASSLAGGQPQHF; CDR3 DNA: TGTGCCAGCAGCCTGGCCGGAGGTCAGCCCCAGCATTTT
J gene: TRBJ2-5; V gene: TRBV3-1/TRBV3-2; D gene: NA; clone size: once; CDR3 protein: CASSQDRGAGPQTQYF; CDR3 DNA: TGTGCCAGCAGCCAAGATCGGGGGGCGGGGCCTCAGACCCAGTACTTC
J gene: TRBJ1-2; V gene: TRBV5-1; D gene: TRBD1; clone size: NA; CDR3 protein: CASSSSGTESGYTF; CDR3 DNA: TGCGCCAGCAGCTCATCCGGGACAGAAAGTGGCTACACCTTC
J gene: TRBJ1-2; V gene: TRBV5-6; D gene: NA; clone size: NA; CDR3 protein: CASSVGQISNYGYTF; CDR3 DNA: TGTGCCAGCAGCGTAGGACAAATATCTAACTATGGCTACACCTTC
J gene: TRBJ1-2; V gene: TRBV5-6; D gene: TRBD1; clone size: NA; CDR3 protein: CASRYRDRGWYGYTF; CDR3 DNA: TGTGCCAGCAGATACCGGGACAGGGGGTGGTATGGCTACACCTTC